These 2 T cell receptor beta chains were all obtained from the same sample, sequenced in a study of technical replicates of blood from a few donors. Some clones are missing from TCRdb's copy, which holds only in-frame ones; the method was immunoSEQ multiplex PCR. The sample lists roughly 80,000 clones, 89% seen once, with roughly 0.38% in the top ten. Sequencing was performed on T cells isolated from PBMCs. Source of these receptors: a human donor in good health.

V is TRBV7-3 and J is TRBJ2-7, with D perhaps matching TRBD2 (5 bases). V dropped 6 bases and J dropped 2 bases, with 14 bases sitting between them. CDR1 is SGHTA, CDR2 FQGTGA, per germline. The CDR3 consists of 14 residues. CDR3 DNA sequence: TGTGCCAGCAGGGAGGAGACGCTTCCCTACGAGCAGTACTTC. Translated, it gives CASREETLPYEQYF.

The chain combines TRBV21-1 with TRBJ1-4; the table names TRBD1, a call not compared with the DNA. TRBV21-1 is given as a pseudogene. This CDR3 is 13 amino acids long. CDR3 sequence (DNA): TGTGCCAGCAGCAAAGGACAGGGTGAAAAACTGTTTTTT. It encodes CASSKGQGEKLFF.